Sequencing of this T cell receptor beta chain was carried out in a study of shared clonotypes between healthy human individuals (dated by TCRdb to the early 2020s). In the study overall: The cohort included three men and a couple of women between 18 and 49 years of age. For each donor, three plates each were used for CD4 naive and CD4 memory, two plates were used for CD8 naive, and one plate was used for CD8 memory. To estimate repertoire size and how much clonotype sharing occurs between individuals, the study deeply sequenced the blood TCR repertoires of roughly 5 healthy adults. Libraries were prepared and TCR repertoires were sequenced by different laboratories using diverse techniques, in order to increase sequencing depth and limit assay-specific biases. Leukapheresis yielded between about 0.8 and 9.5 billion PBMCs per donor.

Donors were healthy HIV-negative adults with no recently reported acute infections or vaccinations. All donors were Caucasian adults living in Nashville, Tennessee, USA. CD4+ T cells were enriched by magnetic negative selection, after which naive cells were positively selected on CD45RA and the negative fraction was taken as the memory subset. Blood was collected by leukapheresis, and PBMCs were isolated by Ficoll-Histopaque density gradient centrifugation and then cryopreserved in liquid nitrogen vapor phase. Analytical flow cytometry was used to check the purity and quantity of each magnetically sorted T cell population. Each sorted fraction had its genomic DNA isolated and then quantified by UV absorbance on a Nanodrop 2000c. The paper as a whole reports these results and caveats: Naive subsets generally had larger estimated clonotype richness than memory subsets. Sampling was restricted to blood, and TCR repertoires in tissues likely differ from the TCR repertoires found in blood. Rarefaction of sorted-subset datasets indicated incomplete sequencing despite the large sequencing depth. Compared with non-shared clonotypes, clonotypes shared by all four sorted-subset donors had higher generation probabilities. Because the study included only a small number of donors, the genetic and exposure-history diversity represented was limited. When a few donors were compared, the shared fraction of clonotypes was about 5% for naive CD4, about 4% for naive CD8, 2% to 2.5% for memory CD4, and less than 0.45% for memory CD8. Based on pairwise subsampling, the degree of clonotype sharing among donors was expected to be affected by sequencing depth.

TCR CDR3 regions were amplified from genomic DNA by multiplex PCR using the deep immunoSEQ assay. Genomic DNA extracted from each cell subset was distributed evenly over all wells of several immunoSEQ 96-well plates, and each plate served as one replicate. For sorted subsets, around 200 ng genomic DNA, equal to tens of thousands of T cell genomes, was loaded into each replicate PCR. Purified libraries were quantified with a Qubit 3.0 fluorometer, sized on a Bioanalyzer 2100, and re-quantified with the KAPA Library Quantification kit. A separate single-read 150-cycle Illumina NextSeq 550 flow cell was used to sequence each immunoSEQ 96-well plate. Regarding the original processing steps: Because the immunoSEQ output included only junctional sequences and no quality scores, the filtering could not be the same as the filtering used for full-length reads. To assign V/J genes and CDR3, sequences were annotated using PyIR, a Python wrapper for IgBLAST v1.9, with IMGT germline references. Reads were filtered out if the reads had weak V/J assignments (E-value above 1e-6), no CDR3, stop codons, out-of-frame junctions, or ambiguous translated residues. V3J clonotypes were defined as sequences sharing the same inferred V gene, J gene, and CDR3 amino acid sequence. To compute the percentage overlap between repertoires, the number of shared unique clonotypes was divided by the size of the smaller repertoire. Repertoire richness was assessed with RTK rarefaction, the Chao1 estimator, and Recon v2.1 estimates of unobserved clonotypes. For all TCRbeta clonotypes obtained by the gDNA method from four donors, generation probabilities were computed with OLGA. This is the immuneACCESS table as TCRdb keeps it, with only in-frame sequences that have V and J called. A part of the clones is gone; compared with another copy, unresolved V genes explain less than half, and the rest is unexplained. That table gives V, J and clone size, and the DNA gave D and trimming. This sample has about 2.3 million clones in its table, and approximately 95% of those were observed once. 0.35% to 0.45% of the sample is held by the ten biggest clonotypes.

Of note for this clone: This receptor's antigen is unknown. It has no much larger one-base neighbor in the sample; base qualities were not kept.

The V end gives up 3 bases and the J end 3 bases, leaving 8 bases in the junction not matched to a gene. The CDR3 runs 15 residues from the cysteine to the phenylalanine. Solely the CDR3 DNA is kept, with 45 bases framed from the first base. CDR1 and CDR2 are read off the germline V gene (reference sequence) as LNHDA and SQIVND. The TCR sequence derives from a man between 18 and 35 years old in good health. Some clones in this sample may be carry-over from other donors' samples. The chain links TRBV19 with TRBJ2-7, and 7 junction bases match TRBD1. Source material: naive CD4+ T cells from PBMCs. The cell subset or site label, as the study defines it: CD45RA+ positively selected. The CDR3 reads as follows: CASSMADRVIYEQYF. At the DNA level, the sequence is TGTGCCAGTAGTATGGCAGACAGGGTCATCTACGAGCAGTACTTC.